This note documents a single T cell receptor (beta chain) sequence. This clone was detected only a few times. The antigen it binds to is not known. No much larger clone is present one base from it, and per-base qualities are unavailable. The library was generated by the immunoSEQ multiplex PCR assay. RNA was extracted from all samples and reverse transcribed into cDNA, which served as template for TCR sequencing. First-strand cDNA was synthesized with SuperScript III using a 2:1 mix of oligo-dT and random hexamers. Amplification bias was assessed with a synthetic immune receptor repertoire, and residual bias was removed computationally. The authors' pipeline ran thus. Raw reads were preprocessed to remove errors, and CDR3 was defined by IMGT conventions from the conserved cysteine to phenylalanine. Clonality was computed as 1 minus the Shannon entropy, with the entropy normalized by log2 of the number of productive unique TCRs. Scalp TCRbeta sequences were cross-referenced with sorted blood CD4 and CD8 repertoires so that the CD4 or CD8 identity of scalp clones could be inferred. The immuneACCESS repertoire file appears here via TCRdb, limited to in-frame rearrangements. These files lack a portion of the clones; in checked studies, under half of the deficit traces to unresolved V genes, and the cause of the others is not known. That table gives V, J and clone size, and the DNA gave D and trimming. This sample is represented by roughly 100,000 clones; around 44% of them were singletons. The ten top clones hold roughly 18% of the sample.

The source of the sample is a study of CD8+ T cells in alopecia areata listed by TCRdb under 2018. For the wider study: The treated patients took part in an open-label pilot trial in which moderate-to-severe alopecia areata was treated with oral tofacitinib at 5 to 10 mg twice daily. Tofacitinib was administered for 6 to 18 months, and 6 months of follow-up off drug were then conducted to assess delayed response and recurrence. For the treated patients, the SALT score, which quantifies what percentage of scalp surface area is affected, served as the measure of disease severity. In both human patients and the C3H/HeJ mouse model, the study applied high-throughput TCRbeta sequencing to look at T cell clonal expansion in alopecia areata. Scalp tissue and sorted CD4+ and CD8+ peripheral blood T cells from patchy and totalis/universalis alopecia areata patients and from healthy controls were covered by human TCRbeta sequencing. Tofacitinib-treated patients had biopsies at baseline and at 4 and 24 weeks of treatment, with a later scalp biopsy in several patients. Scalp clonality was compared among normal scalp (n=4), patchy alopecia areata scalp (n=8), and alopecia totalis/universalis scalp (n=8). RNA was extracted with the PAXgene miRNA kit for fixed scalp, the miRNeasy kit for PBMCs, and the RNeasy kit for mouse skin. TCRbeta CDR3 regions were amplified by immunoSEQ multiplex PCR using 35 Vbeta forward and 13 Jbeta reverse primers. Summary of the overall study and its limitations: Compared with normal scalp, lesional scalp, particularly in alopecia totalis/universalis, had higher clonality and more expanded CD8+ clones, which suggests antigenic drive. Scalp clonality and the number of expanded CD8+ clones among the top 100 scalp clones were significantly decreased by tofacitinib. Unlike mouse skin, which is dominated by gammadelta T cells, normal human skin has resident alphabeta T cells that are also sequenced, and this complicates analysis of the scalp TCR repertoire. Because the treated cohort was small and included a single nonresponder, larger studies are needed to assess links between baseline CD8+ expansion and response. Shared TCR sequences between patients were less evident than in mice, which may be partly attributable to HLA diversity in the patient population. During tofacitinib treatment, many expanded lesional clones stuck around in both scalp and blood, and this persistence may partly explain why relapse happens after treatment is stopped.

The time point tag for this specimen amounts to: roughly 24 weeks on oral tofacitinib. The treatment or condition label here, explained by the study, means: oral pan-JAK inhibitor, 5-10 mg twice daily. Peripheral blood and lesional scalp punch biopsies were obtained from patients with alopecia areata. PBMCs were isolated by density centrifugation and stained for CD3, CD4 and CD8, and CD4+ and CD8+ T cells were sorted on a FACSAria. According to the germline V gene, CDR1 reads SQVTM and CDR2 reads ANQGSEA. V and J lose 6 bases and 7 bases, and a span of 16 bases separates them. The CDR3 spans 13 residues, from the cysteine through the phenylalanine. Of all the DNA, just the CDR3 is kept, 39 bases in frame from base 1.

The sequence is built from TRBV29-1 and TRBJ2-1; the D gene assignment is perhaps TRBD1 or TRBD2, with each matching 5 bases. Source: CD8+ T cells sorted from blood, taken at week 24, from a patient treated with tofacitinib. The clonotype originates from a human donor with alopecia areata. The DNA sequence is given as TGCAGCGTGGGTACGGGACGCAGGAATGAGCAGTTCTTC. The translation is CSVGTGRRNEQFF.